This TCR beta chain was captured by sequencing in a study of control samples from healthy donors and cancer patients. Clones were read by immunoSEQ multiplex PCR, and TCRdb kept only the in-frame ones, dropping some. The data hold about 160,000 clones, with approximately 94% observed a single time. What was sequenced was blood. This TCR came from a woman aged 40 to 49 in good health.

Here the CDR3 DNA reads TGCGCCAGCAGTTCTACAGGGGGCAATCAGCCCCAGCATTTT. The encoded protein is CASSSTGGNQPQHF. The chain is built from TRBV5-1 and TRBJ1-5; 7 bases are a match to TRBD1. Germline CDR1 is SGHRS and CDR2 is YFSETQ. The CDR3 runs to 14 residues. The V gene end was trimmed by 5 bases and the J gene end by 2 bases; junction bases not matched to a gene: 4.